This TCR beta chain was recorded in a study of cytomegalovirus exposure and HLA in healthy donors. Study-level points and caveats: TCR beta chain V- and J-gene trimming was linked, in a later analysis, to a missense variant in DCLRE1C. Roughly even sequencing depth across donors was the assumption behind the presence/absence analyses.

The CDR3 spans 11 residues. V gave up 5 bases and J gave up 3 bases, with 6 bases separating them. Per the germline V gene, CDR1 is DFQATT and CDR2 is SNEGSKA (reference sequence). 60 Vbeta and 13 Jbeta primers were used in PCR. The method was immunoSEQ multiplex PCR; TCRdb's version includes in-frame clones alone and lacks a portion of them. Among roughly 45,000 clones, 77% were seen once, and the ten largest hold 1.4%. With respect to this clone: Its antigen is currently unknown.

V usage is TRBV20-1 and J usage is TRBJ2-3; D is unresolved. This TCR was sampled from a man aged 25 to 40 in good health and CMV-seronegative. Sequenced sample: PBMCs. The CDR3 DNA is TGCAGTGCTCCCTATACAGATACGCAGTATTTT. Its protein product is CSAPYTDTQYF.